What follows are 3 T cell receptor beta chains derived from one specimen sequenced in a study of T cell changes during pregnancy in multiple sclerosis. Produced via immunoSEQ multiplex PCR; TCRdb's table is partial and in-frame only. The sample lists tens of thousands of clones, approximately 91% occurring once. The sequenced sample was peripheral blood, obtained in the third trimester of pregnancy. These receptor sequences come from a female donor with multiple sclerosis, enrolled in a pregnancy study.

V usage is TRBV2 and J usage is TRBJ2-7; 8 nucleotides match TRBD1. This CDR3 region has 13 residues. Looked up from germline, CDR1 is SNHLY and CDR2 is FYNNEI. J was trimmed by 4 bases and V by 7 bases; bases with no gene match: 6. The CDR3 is CASNPGQVYEQYF. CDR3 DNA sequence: TGTGCCAGCAACCCGGGACAGGTATACGAGCAGTACTTC.

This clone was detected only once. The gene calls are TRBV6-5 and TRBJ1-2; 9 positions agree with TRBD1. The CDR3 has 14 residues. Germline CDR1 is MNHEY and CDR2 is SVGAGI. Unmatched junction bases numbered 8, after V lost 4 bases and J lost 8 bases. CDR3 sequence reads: CASSFTQGAYGYTF. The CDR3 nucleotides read TGTGCCAGCAGTTTCACACAGGGGGCGTACGGCTACACCTTC.

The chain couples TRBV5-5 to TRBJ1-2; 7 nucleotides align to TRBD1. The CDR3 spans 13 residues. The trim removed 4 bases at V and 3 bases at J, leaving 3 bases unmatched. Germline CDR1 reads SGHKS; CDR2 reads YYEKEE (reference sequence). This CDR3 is CASSPQGDYGYTF. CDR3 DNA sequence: TGTGCCAGCAGCCCGCAGGGGGACTATGGCTACACCTTC.